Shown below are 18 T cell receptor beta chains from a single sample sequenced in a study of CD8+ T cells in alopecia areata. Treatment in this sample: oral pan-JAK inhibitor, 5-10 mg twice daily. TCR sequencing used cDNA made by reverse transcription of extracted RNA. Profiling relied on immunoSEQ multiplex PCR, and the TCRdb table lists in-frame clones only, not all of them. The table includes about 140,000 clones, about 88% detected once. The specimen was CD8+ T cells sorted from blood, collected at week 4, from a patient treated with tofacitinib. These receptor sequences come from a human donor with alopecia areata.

The CDR3 is CASGWGTGGAETQYF. CDR3 bases: TGTGCCAGCGGCTGGGGGACAGGGGGCGCGGAGACCCAGTACTTC. The J gene is TRBJ2-5, the V gene TRBV27, with 12 bases matching TRBD1. Germline assignment: CDR1 MNHEY and CDR2 SMNVEV (reference sequence). J was trimmed by 5 bases and V by 8 bases; bases with no gene match: 9. CDR3 length equals 15 residues.

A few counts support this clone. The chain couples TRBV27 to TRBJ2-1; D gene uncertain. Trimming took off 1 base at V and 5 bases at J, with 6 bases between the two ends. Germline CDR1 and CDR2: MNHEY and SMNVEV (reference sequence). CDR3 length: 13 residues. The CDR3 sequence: CASSLFANNEQFF. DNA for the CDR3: TGTGCCAGCAGTTTATTTGCGAACAATGAGCAGTTCTTC.

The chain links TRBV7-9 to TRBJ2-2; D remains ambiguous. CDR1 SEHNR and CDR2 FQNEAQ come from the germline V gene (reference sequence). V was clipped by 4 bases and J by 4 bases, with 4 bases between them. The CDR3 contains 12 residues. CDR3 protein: CASSSITGELFF. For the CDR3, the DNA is TGTGCCAGCAGCTCTATCACCGGGGAGCTGTTTTTT.

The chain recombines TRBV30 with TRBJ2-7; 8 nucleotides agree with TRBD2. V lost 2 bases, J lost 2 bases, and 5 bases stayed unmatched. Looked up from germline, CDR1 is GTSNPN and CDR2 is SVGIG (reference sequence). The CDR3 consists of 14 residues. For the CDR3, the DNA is TGTGCCTGGAGTACACTAGCGGAGACCTACGAGCAGTACTTC. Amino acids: CAWSTLAETYEQYF. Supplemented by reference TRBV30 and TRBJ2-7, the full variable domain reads SQTIHQWPATLVQPVGSPLSLECTVEGTSNPNLYWYRQAAGRGLQLLFYSVGIGQISSEVPQNLSASRPQDRQFILSSKKLLLSDSGFYLCAWSTLAETYEQYFGPGTRLTVT.

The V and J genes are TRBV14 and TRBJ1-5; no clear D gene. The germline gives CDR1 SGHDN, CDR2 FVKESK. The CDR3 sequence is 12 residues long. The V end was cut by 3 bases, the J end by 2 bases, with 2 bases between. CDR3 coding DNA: TGTGCCAGCAGCCAGGGCAATCAGCCCCAGCATTTT. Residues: CASSQGNQPQHF.

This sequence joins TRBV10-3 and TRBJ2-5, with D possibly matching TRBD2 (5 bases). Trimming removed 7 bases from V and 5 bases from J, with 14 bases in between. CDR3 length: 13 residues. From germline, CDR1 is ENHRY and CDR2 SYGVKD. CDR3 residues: CAINGDRGETQYF. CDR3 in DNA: TGTGCCATCAATGGAGACCGCGGGGAGACCCAGTACTTC.

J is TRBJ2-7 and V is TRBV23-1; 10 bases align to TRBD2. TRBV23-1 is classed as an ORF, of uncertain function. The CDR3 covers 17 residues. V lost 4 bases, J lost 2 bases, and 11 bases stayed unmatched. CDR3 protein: CASSLYWLAGEPYEQYF. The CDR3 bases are TGCGCCAGCAGTCTTTATTGGCTAGCGGGAGAGCCCTACGAGCAGTACTTC.

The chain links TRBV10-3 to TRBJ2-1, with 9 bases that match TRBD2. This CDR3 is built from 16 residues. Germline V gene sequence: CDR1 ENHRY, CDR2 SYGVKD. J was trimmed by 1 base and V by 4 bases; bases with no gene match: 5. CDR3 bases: TGTGCCATCAGTGCCTTGGCGGGGGGGTCCTACAATGAGCAGTTCTTC. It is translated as CAISALAGGSYNEQFF.

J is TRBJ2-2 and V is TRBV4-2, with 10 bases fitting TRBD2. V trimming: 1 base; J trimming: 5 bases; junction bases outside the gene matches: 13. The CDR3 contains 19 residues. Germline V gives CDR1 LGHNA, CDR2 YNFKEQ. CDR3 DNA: TGTGCCAGCAGCCAAGTAGGGGGCGCTAGCGGGAGACGGACCGGGGAGCTGTTTTTT. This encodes CASSQVGGASGRRTGELFF.

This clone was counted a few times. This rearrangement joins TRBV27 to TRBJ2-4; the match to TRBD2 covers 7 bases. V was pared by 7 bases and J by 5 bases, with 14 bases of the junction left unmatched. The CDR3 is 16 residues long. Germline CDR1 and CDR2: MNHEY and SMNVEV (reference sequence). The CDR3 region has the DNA TGTGCCAGCATCGCAACTGGGAGGGGAGTCCAAAACATTCAGTACTTC. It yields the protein CASIATGRGVQNIQYF.

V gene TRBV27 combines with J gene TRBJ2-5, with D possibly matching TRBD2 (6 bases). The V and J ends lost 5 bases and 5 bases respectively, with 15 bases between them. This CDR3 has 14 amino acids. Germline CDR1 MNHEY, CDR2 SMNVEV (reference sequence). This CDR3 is CASSPAGHGETQYF. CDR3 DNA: TGTGCCAGCAGTCCCGCGGGGCATGGTGAGACCCAGTACTTC.

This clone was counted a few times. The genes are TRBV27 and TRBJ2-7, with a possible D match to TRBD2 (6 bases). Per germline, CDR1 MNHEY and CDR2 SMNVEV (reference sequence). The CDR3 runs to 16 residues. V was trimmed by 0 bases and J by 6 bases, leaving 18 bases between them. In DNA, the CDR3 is TGTGCCAGCAGTTTATCATTGGGGCGGGAAGCGGTCGAGCAGTACTTC. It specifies CASSLSLGREAVEQYF.

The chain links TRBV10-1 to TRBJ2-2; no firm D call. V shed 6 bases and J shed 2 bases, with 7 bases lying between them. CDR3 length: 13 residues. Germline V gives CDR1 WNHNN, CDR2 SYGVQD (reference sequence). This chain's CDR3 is CASRQDNTGELFF. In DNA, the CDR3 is TGCGCCAGCAGACAAGATAACACCGGGGAGCTGTTTTTT.

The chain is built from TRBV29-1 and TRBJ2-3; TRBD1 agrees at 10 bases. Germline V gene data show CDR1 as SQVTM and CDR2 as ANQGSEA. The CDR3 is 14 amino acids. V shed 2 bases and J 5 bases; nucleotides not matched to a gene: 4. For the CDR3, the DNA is TGCAGCGTTGAAACGGGGACAGGGGAAGATACGCAGTATTTT. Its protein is CSVETGTGEDTQYF.

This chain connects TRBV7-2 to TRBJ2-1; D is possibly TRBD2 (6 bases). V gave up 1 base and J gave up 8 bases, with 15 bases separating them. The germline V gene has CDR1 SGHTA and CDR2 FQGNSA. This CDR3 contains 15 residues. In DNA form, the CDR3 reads TGTGCCAGCAGCTTAGTACGGGAGTACCTGCATGAGCAGTTCTTC. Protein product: CASSLVREYLHEQFF. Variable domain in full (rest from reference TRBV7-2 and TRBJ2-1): GAGVSQSPSNKVTEKGKDVELRCDPISGHTALYWYRQSLGQGLEFLIYFQGNSAPDKSGLPSDRFSAERTGGSVSTLTIQRTQQEDSAVYLCASSLVREYLHEQFFGPGTRLTVL.

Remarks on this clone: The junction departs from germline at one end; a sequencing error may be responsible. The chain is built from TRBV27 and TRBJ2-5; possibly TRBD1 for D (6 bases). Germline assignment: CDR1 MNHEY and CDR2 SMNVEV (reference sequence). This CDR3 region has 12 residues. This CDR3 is CASSTPGVVPHF. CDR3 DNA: TGTGCCAGCAGCACCCCAGGGGTAGTCCCGCACTTC.

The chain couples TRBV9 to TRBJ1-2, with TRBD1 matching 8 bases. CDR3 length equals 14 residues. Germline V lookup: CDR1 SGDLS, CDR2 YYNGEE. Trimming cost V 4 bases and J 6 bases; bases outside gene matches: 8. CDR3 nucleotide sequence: TGTGCCAGCAGCTCCTGGACAGGGCCGGATGGCTACACCTTC. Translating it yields CASSSWTGPDGYTF.

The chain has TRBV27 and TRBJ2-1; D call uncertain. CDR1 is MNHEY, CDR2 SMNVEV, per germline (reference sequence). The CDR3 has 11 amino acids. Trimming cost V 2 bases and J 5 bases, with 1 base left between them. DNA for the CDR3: TGTGCCAGCAGTTTAGACAATGAGCAGTTCTTC. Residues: CASSLDNEQFF.